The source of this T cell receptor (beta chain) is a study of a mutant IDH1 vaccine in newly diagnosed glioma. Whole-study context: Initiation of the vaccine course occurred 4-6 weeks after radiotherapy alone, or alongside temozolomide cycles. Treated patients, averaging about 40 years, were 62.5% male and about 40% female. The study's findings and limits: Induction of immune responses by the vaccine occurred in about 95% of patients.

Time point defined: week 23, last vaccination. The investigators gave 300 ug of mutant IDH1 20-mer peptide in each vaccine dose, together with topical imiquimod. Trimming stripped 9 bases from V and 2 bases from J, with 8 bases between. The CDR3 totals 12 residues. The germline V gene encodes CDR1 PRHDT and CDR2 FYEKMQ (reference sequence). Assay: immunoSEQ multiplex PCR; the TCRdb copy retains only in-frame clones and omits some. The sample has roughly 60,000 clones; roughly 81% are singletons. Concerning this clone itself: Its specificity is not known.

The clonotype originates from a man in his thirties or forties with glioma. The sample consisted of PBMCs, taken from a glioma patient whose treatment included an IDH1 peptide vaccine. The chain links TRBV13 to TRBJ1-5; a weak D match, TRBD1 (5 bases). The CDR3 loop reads CASQGGNQPQHF. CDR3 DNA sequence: TGTGCCAGTCAGGGCGGCAATCAGCCCCAGCATTTT.